Presented here are 30 T cell receptor beta chains from one specimen sequenced in a study of blood T cell repertoires in COVID-19. TCRdb's copy holds only in-frame clones and misses some; the assay was immunoSEQ multiplex PCR. The data hold around 300,000 clones, with 65% to 85% observed a single time. Source material: peripheral blood. These receptors were taken from a man aged 30 to 39 with active or convalescent COVID-19.

The chain is built from TRBV7-7 and TRBJ1-1, with D perhaps matching TRBD1 (5 bases). The germline V gene encodes CDR1 SSHAT and CDR2 FNYEAQ (reference sequence). With 5 bases removed from V and 0 bases from J, the gap between germline ends came to 7 bases. The CDR3 extends over 13 amino acids. Here the CDR3 reads CASSPDMNTEAFF. CDR3 sequence (DNA): TGTGCCAGCAGCCCGGACATGAACACTGAAGCTTTCTTT.

This clone showed up just once. The chain couples TRBV30 to TRBJ2-7; 9 bases match TRBD1. This CDR3 spans 14 amino acids. V shed 3 bases and J 4 bases; nucleotides not matched to a gene: 7. Per germline, CDR1 GTSNPN and CDR2 SVGIG (reference sequence). The CDR3 nucleotides read TGTGCCTGGAGCCCCGGACAGGGGCCTTACGAGCAGTACTTC. It codes for CAWSPGQGPYEQYF.

The gene calls are TRBV15 and TRBJ2-3; TRBD1 is a possible D gene (5 bases). The CDR3 loop spans 15 amino acids. The germline CDR1 and CDR2 sequences are LNHNV and YYDKDF (reference sequence). The V end was cut by 1 base, the J end by 0 bases, with 8 bases between. This CDR3 is CATSRGGSSTDTQYF. The CDR3 coding sequence is TGTGCCACCAGCAGAGGGGGCAGCAGCACAGATACGCAGTATTTT. Complete variable domain (other parts from reference TRBV15 and TRBJ2-3): DAMVIQNPRYQVTQFGKPVTLSCSQTLNHNVMYWYQQKSSQAPKLLFHYYDKDFNNEADTPDNFQSRRPNTSFCFLDIRSPGLGDTAMYLCATSRGGSSTDTQYFGPGTRLTVL.

V usage is TRBV2 and J usage is TRBJ1-3, with D unclear. The germline CDR1 and CDR2 sequences are SNHLY and FYNNEI. The CDR3 has 13 amino acids. The germline V and J ends were trimmed by 7 bases and 8 bases, with 15 bases remaining between them. The CDR3 is CASKIGEADTIYF. CDR3 coding DNA: TGTGCCAGCAAAATCGGGGAAGCGGACACCATATATTTT. Using reference TRBV2 and TRBJ1-3 for the parts outside the CDR3, the full variable domain is EPEVTQTPSHQVTQMGQEVILRCVPISNHLYFYWYRQILGQKVEFLVSFYNNEISEKSEIFDDQFSVERPDGSNFTLKIRSTKLEDSAMYFCASKIGEADTIYFGEGSWLTVV.

The V and J genes are TRBV6-1 and TRBJ2-1; 8 nucleotides align to TRBD2. Trimming at V came to 0 bases and at J to 10 bases, leaving 11 bases not matched to a gene. Looked up from germline, CDR1 is MNHNS and CDR2 is SASEGT. This CDR3 spans 16 amino acids. DNA for the CDR3: TGTGCCAGCAGTGAAGCGCTTCGGGAGGGGATGCGAGAGCAGTTCTTC. Encoded protein: CASSEALREGMREQFF.

The chain is built from TRBV7-3 and TRBJ2-3; TRBD2 aligns across 7 bases. The V gene end was trimmed by 3 bases and the J gene end by 6 bases; junction bases not matched to a gene: 6. The CDR3 consists of 14 residues. The V gene's germline CDR1 is SGHTA and CDR2 FQGTGA. This CDR3 is CASSFGGGWDTQYF. In DNA, the CDR3 is TGTGCCAGCAGCTTCGGCGGGGGATGGGATACGCAGTATTTT.

This sequence joins TRBV5-4 and TRBJ1-4, with 7 bases aligning to TRBD1. Per germline, CDR1 SGHNT and CDR2 YYREEE (reference sequence). J gave up 5 bases and V 3 bases, and 4 bases lay outside the gene matches. The CDR3 length is 14 residues. Here the CDR3 DNA reads TGTGCCAGCAGCTCGGGACAGCAGAATGAAAAACTGTTTTTT. Protein sequence: CASSSGQQNEKLFF.

The CDR3 DNA follows: TGCGCCAGCAGCCAGGGGGTGGGAGGGGCACTACAAGAGACCCAGTACTTC. Its translation is CASSQGVGGALQETQYF. The chain recombines TRBV4-1 with TRBJ2-5; 7 bases fit TRBD2. The CDR3 spans 17 residues. Germline V CDR1 and CDR2: MGHRA, YSYEKL. V dropped 3 bases and J dropped 2; count of bases not matched to a gene: 12.

The chain combines TRBV5-8 with TRBJ1-2; maybe TRBD1 (5 bases). The V end was cut by 3 bases, the J end by 2 bases, with 11 bases between. The CDR3 has 14 amino acids. Germline V CDR1 and CDR2: SGHTS, YDEGEE. In nucleotides, the CDR3 is TGTGCCAGCAGCTCGTGGCGGGGCAACTATGGCTACACCTTC. Translation gives CASSSWRGNYGYTF. Variable domain in full (rest from reference TRBV5-8 and TRBJ1-2): EAGVTQSPTHLIKTRGQQATLRCSPISGHTSVYWYQQALGLGLQFLLWYDEGEERNRGNFPPRFSGRQFPNYSSELNVNALELEDSALYLCASSSWRGNYGYTFGSGTRLTVV.

J is TRBJ1-1 and V is TRBV12-3 or TRBV12-4; no clear D. This CDR3 is 11 amino acids long. Deletions cut 6 bases from V and 6 bases from J, with 8 bases between. The DNA of the CDR3 is TGTGCCAGCAGCCCTGGCCCTGAAGCTTTCTTT. Amino acids: CASSPGPEAFF.

The J gene is TRBJ1-5, the V gene TRBV6-6; D is ambiguous. The CDR3 spans 15 residues. V lost 4 bases to trimming and J lost 0 bases, with 10 bases between them. Germline CDR1 is MNHNY and CDR2 is SVGAGI (reference sequence). The CDR3 is CASSWAADSNQPQHF. In nucleotides, the CDR3 is TGTGCCAGCAGTTGGGCCGCAGATAGCAATCAGCCCCAGCATTTT.

This clone appeared a single time. This chain links TRBV4-2 with TRBJ1-5; no definite D call. CDR3 length: 15 residues. CDR1 is LGHNA, CDR2 YNFKEQ, per germline. Between the trimmed V and J ends, which lost 5 bases and 0 bases, there was a span of 11 bases. The CDR3 nucleotides read TGTGCCAGCAGCGCCCAGCGGATTAGCAATCAGCCCCAGCATTTT. Translated: CASSAQRISNQPQHF.

The V and J genes are TRBV12-3 or TRBV12-4 and TRBJ1-2, with D possibly TRBD1 on 6 matching bases. This CDR3 has 13 amino acids. Trimming stripped 5 bases from V and 3 bases from J, with 10 bases between. CDR3 bases: TGTGCCAGCAGTGCCTCAGGGGACTATGGCTACACCTTC. Protein product: CASSASGDYGYTF.

This rearrangement joins TRBV7-2 to TRBJ1-1, with D tentatively TRBD1 (6 bases). Germline lookup yields CDR1 SGHTA and CDR2 FQGNSA. The CDR3 is 17 amino acids. V was shortened by 4 bases and J by 1 base, with 19 bases between the two germline ends. CDR3 nucleotide sequence: TGTGCCAGCAGCTCAAGTACAGGGCGAGTGGGGAACACTGAAGCTTTCTTT. Encoded protein: CASSSSTGRVGNTEAFF.

The CDR3 DNA sequence: TGTGCCAGCAGTTACGATGCAGGCTCCTACGAGCAGTACTTC. Protein: CASSYDAGSYEQYF. The gene calls are TRBV6-5 and TRBJ2-7; no clear D gene. V lost 2 bases, J lost 0 bases, and 8 bases lay in between. CDR1 and CDR2 (germline): MNHEY, SVGAGI. The CDR3 consists of 14 residues.

The chain joins TRBV4-3 to TRBJ2-3, with 9 bases identical to TRBD1. Germline CDR1 is LGHNA and CDR2 is YSLEER. CDR3 length: 15 amino acids. V was clipped by 0 bases and J by 5 bases; unmatched bases: 3. The CDR3 reads CASSQEGQGIDTQYF. For the CDR3, the DNA is TGCGCCAGCAGCCAAGAGGGACAGGGAATAGATACGCAGTATTTT.

The chain employs TRBV11-3 and TRBJ2-3, with 9 bases fitting TRBD1. This CDR3 has 15 amino acids. Germline V gene data show CDR1 as SGHNT and CDR2 as YENEEA. V shed 5 bases, J shed 4 bases, and the junction held 7 bases outside the gene matches. CDR3 sequence (DNA): TGTGCCAGCAGCACCACAGGGGGCAGGCCAGATACGCAGTATTTT. Protein: CASSTTGGRPDTQYF.

The J gene is TRBJ2-3, the V gene TRBV30, with D maybe TRBD2 (5 bases). Trimming pared 4 bases from V and 6 bases from J, leaving 14 bases between. The CDR3 is made up of 13 amino acids. Germline V gives CDR1 GTSNPN, CDR2 SVGIG (reference sequence). The CDR3, as DNA: TGTGCCTGGACTAGCTCTCGGCGGGATACGCAGTATTTT. Translated: CAWTSSRRDTQYF.

The V gene is TRBV4-3, the J gene TRBJ1-2, with a weak D call TRBD1 (5 bases). The germline gives CDR1 LGHNA, CDR2 YSLEER. With 4 bases removed from V and 2 bases from J, the gap between germline ends came to 14 bases. The CDR3 totals 15 residues. The chain's CDR3 is CASSPTAGGNYGYTF. The CDR3 DNA reads as TGCGCCAGCAGCCCCACTGCGGGGGGGAACTATGGCTACACCTTC.

This chain uses TRBV7-2 with TRBJ2-3; TRBD1 matches 9 bases. The CDR3 totals 15 residues. V was clipped by 5 bases and J by 4 bases; unmatched bases: 7. Germline CDR1 SGHTA, CDR2 FQGNSA. The CDR3 DNA is TGTGCCAGCAGCCAGGAGGGACAGGGCGCAGATACGCAGTATTTT. Translating it yields CASSQEGQGADTQYF. The full variable domain, rest sourced from reference TRBV7-2 and TRBJ2-3, is GAGVSQSPSNKVTEKGKDVELRCDPISGHTALYWYRQSLGQGLEFLIYFQGNSAPDKSGLPSDRFSAERTGGSVSTLTIQRTQQEDSAVYLCASSQEGQGADTQYFGPGTRLTVL.

The sample holds a few counts of this clone. The V and J genes are TRBV16 and TRBJ2-7, with a weak D call TRBD1 (5 bases). The CDR3 is made up of 13 amino acids. Germline V CDR1 and CDR2: KGHSY, FQNENV. The V and J ends lost 7 bases and 6 bases respectively, with 16 bases between them. CDR3 sequence: CASTSVQGGEQYF. CDR3 DNA: TGTGCCAGCACCTCCGTGCAGGGTGGCGAGCAGTACTTC.

This clone was seen only once. This chain connects TRBV10-3 to TRBJ2-7, with TRBD2 identical over 13 bases. The junction had 8 bases not matched to a gene; V was cut back by 7 bases and J by 2 bases. CDR1 and CDR2 from the germline V gene are ENHRY and SYGVKD. The CDR3 contains 16 residues. The CDR3, as DNA: TGTGCCATCAATAAGGGGACTAGCGGGAAGACCTACGAGCAGTACTTC. Amino acid sequence: CAINKGTSGKTYEQYF.

V and J are TRBV5-4 and TRBJ2-1; 8 nucleotides align to TRBD2. The CDR3 is 17 residues long. Per the germline V gene, CDR1 is SGHNT and CDR2 is YYREEE (reference sequence). Losses at the gene ends were 0 bases for V and 1 base for J; bases not matched to a gene: 6. The CDR3 is CASSLEPTSASYNEQFF. CDR3 in DNA: TGTGCCAGCAGCTTGGAGCCGACTAGCGCTTCCTACAATGAGCAGTTCTTC.

The chain recombines TRBV11-2 with TRBJ1-4, with 8 bases that match TRBD1. The J segment lost 11 bases and the V segment lost 4 bases, leaving 9 bases of the junction unmatched. This CDR3 spans 14 amino acids. Germline CDR1 and CDR2: SGHAT and FQNNGV. CDR3 loop: CASSSVRDRTKLFF. As DNA, the CDR3 is TGTGCCAGCAGCTCCGTCCGGGACAGGACTAAACTGTTTTTT.

A few counts support this clone. The rearrangement joins TRBV9 to TRBJ1-3; 7 bases are shared with TRBD1. The CDR3 contains 15 residues. The V gene's germline CDR1 is SGDLS and CDR2 YYNGEE. After removal of 0 bases from V and 0 bases from J, the junction contained 0 bases not matched to a gene. CDR3 nucleotide sequence: TGTGCCAGCAGCGTAGGGGACAGCTCTGGAAACACCATATATTTT. The encoded protein is CASSVGDSSGNTIYF.

This chain connects TRBV9 to TRBJ2-3; possible D gene TRBD2, 6 bases. This CDR3 is built from 15 residues. V was clipped by 4 bases and J by 5 bases, with 17 bases between them. CDR1 and CDR2 (germline): SGDLS, YYNGEE. CDR3 in amino acids: CASSPLGPGGDTQYF. As DNA, the CDR3 is TGTGCCAGCAGCCCCCTGGGACCCGGGGGAGATACGCAGTATTTT.

This chain joins TRBV29-1 and TRBJ1-1, with unresolved D. V shed 3 bases and J shed 2 bases, with 7 bases lying between them. Germline-derived CDR1 and CDR2 are SQVTM and ANQGSEA. The CDR3 has 12 residues. The CDR3 sequence: CSVERTNTEAFF. DNA of the CDR3: TGCAGCGTTGAGAGAACCAACACTGAAGCTTTCTTT.

This rearrangement joins TRBV7-2 to TRBJ1-5; no clear D. CDR1 SGHTA and CDR2 FQGNSA come from the germline V gene. Trimming shortened V by 5 bases and J by 4 bases, and 9 bases separated the two germline ends. The CDR3 runs to 13 residues. The CDR3 loop is CASSETLNQPQHF. DNA for the CDR3: TGTGCCAGCAGCGAAACTCTAAATCAGCCCCAGCATTTT. Supplemented by reference TRBV7-2 and TRBJ1-5, the full variable domain reads GAGVSQSPSNKVTEKGKDVELRCDPISGHTALYWYRQSLGQGLEFLIYFQGNSAPDKSGLPSDRFSAERTGGSVSTLTIQRTQQEDSAVYLCASSETLNQPQHFGDGTRLSIL.

CDR3: CASSQLATDTQYF. DNA for the CDR3: TGTGCCAGCAGCCAACTAGCCACAGATACGCAGTATTTT. The V call is TRBV6-6, the J call TRBJ2-3, with a tentative D call TRBD2 (6 bases). Trimming left V 6 bases short and J 2 bases short, with 9 bases between. The CDR3 length is 13 residues. Per germline, CDR1 MNHNY and CDR2 SVGAGI (reference sequence).

This chain uses TRBV24-1 with TRBJ2-5; no reliable D call. The V and J ends lost 1 base and 5 bases respectively, with 7 bases between them. The CDR3 extends over 13 amino acids. Germline loops: CDR1 KGHDR, CDR2 SFDVKD. CDR3 sequence (DNA): TGTGCCACCAGTGATTTCGGAGTGGAGACCCAGTACTTC. Its protein product is CATSDFGVETQYF.